This T cell receptor beta chain was obtained from a study of T cell responses to AZD1222 COVID-19 vaccine. Study-wide results and caveats: Repertoire sampling was restricted to post-peak T cell response timepoints. Clonal diversity was possibly underestimated, and white British individuals and females predominated among donors.

This table comes from immunoSEQ multiplex PCR, and its TCRdb copy is limited to in-frame clones, with some not included. The table shows approximately 150,000 clones, with around 93% occurring only once. Comments on this clone: Its antigen remains unknown.

The germline V gene encodes CDR1 LGHDT and CDR2 YNNKEL (reference sequence). The J segment lost 4 bases and the V segment lost 8 bases, leaving 6 bases of the junction unmatched. The CDR3 is 13 residues long. This rearrangement joins TRBV3-1 (or the pseudogene TRBV3-2) to TRBJ1-2; 8 bases align to TRBD1. The clonotype was recovered from an adult in good health. The sample was peripheral blood, taken on day 0 of AZD1222 vaccination. CDR3 DNA: TGTGCCAGCCAGGGGGCGGCTTTCTATGGCTACACCTTC. Encoded protein: CASQGAAFYGYTF.